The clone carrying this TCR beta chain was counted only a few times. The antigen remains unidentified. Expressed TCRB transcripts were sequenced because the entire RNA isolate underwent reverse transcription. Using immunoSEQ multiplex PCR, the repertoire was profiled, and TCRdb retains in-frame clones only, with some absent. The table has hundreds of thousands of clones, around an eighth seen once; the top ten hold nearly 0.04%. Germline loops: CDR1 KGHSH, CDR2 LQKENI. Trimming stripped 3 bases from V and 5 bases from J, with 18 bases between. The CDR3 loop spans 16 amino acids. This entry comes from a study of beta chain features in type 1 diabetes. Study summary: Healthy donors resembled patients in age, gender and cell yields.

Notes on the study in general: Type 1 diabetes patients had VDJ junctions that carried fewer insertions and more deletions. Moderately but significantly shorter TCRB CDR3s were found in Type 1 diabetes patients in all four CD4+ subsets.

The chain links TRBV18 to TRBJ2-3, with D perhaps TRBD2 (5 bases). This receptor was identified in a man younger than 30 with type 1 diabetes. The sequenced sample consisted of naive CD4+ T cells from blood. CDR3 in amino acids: CASSPLDYVGLDTQYF. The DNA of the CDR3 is TGTGCCAGCTCACCGCTAGACTATGTCGGGCTAGATACGCAGTATTTT. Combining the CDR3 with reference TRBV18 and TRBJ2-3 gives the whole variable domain NAGVMQNPRHLVRRRGQEARLRCSPMKGHSHVYWYRQLPEEGLKFMVYLQKENIIDESGMPKERFSAEFPKEGPSILRIQQVVRGDSAAYFCASSPLDYVGLDTQYFGPGTRLTVL.